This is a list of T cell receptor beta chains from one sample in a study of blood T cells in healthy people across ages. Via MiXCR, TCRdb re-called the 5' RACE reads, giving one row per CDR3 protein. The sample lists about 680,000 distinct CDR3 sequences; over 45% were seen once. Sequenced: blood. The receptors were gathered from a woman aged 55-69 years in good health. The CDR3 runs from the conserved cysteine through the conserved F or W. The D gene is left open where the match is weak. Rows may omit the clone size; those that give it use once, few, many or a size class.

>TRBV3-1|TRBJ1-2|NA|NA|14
CASSQGGGAYGHTF
TGTGCCAGCAGCCAAGGTGGAGGGGCCTATGGCCACACCTTC
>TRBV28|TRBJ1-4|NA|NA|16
CASSWQGAATNEKLFF
TGTGCCAGCAGTTGGCAGGGCGCTGCAACTAATGAAAAACTGTTTTTT
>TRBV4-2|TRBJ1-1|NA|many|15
CASSQDREGGAEAFF
TGTGCCAGCAGCCAAGATCGGGAGGGAGGCGCTGAAGCTTTCTTT
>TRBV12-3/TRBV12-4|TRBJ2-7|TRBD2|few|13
CASSFETSGEQYF
TGTGCCAGCAGTTTTGAGACTAGCGGCGAGCAGTACTTC
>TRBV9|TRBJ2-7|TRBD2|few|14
CASSVGTSGYEQYF
TGTGCCAGCAGCGTAGGGACTAGCGGCTACGAGCAGTACTTC
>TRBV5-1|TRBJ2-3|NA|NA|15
CASSRGGMDEDTQYF
TGCGCCAGCAGCCGAGGGGGGATGGATGAAGATACGCAGTATTTT
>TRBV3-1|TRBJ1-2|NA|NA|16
CASSQSHRLAPKLYTF
TGTGCCAGCAGCCAAAGTCACAGGTTGGCACCGAAGCTATACACCTTC
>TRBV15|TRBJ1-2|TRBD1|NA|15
CATSRDYGTDYGYTF
TGTGCCACCAGCAGAGATTACGGGACAGACTATGGCTACACCTTC
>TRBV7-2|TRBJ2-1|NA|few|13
CASSAMVRYEQFF
TGTGCCAGCAGCGCCATGGTTAGGTATGAGCAGTTCTTC
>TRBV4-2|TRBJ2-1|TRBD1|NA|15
CAGSQGTERSNEQFF
TGTGCCGGCAGCCAAGGGACAGAGCGTAGCAATGAGCAGTTCTTC
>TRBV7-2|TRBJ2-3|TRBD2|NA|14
CASSRLAGAATQYF
TGTGCCAGCAGCAGACTAGCGGGAGCGGCTACGCAGTATTTT
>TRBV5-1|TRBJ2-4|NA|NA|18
CASSLLVGSRGSKNIQYF
TGCGCCAGCAGCTTGTTGGTAGGAAGCAGGGGTTCGAAAAACATTCAGTACTTC
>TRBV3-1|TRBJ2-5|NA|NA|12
CASNRREETQYF
TGTGCCAGCAACCGGAGGGAGGAGACCCAGTACTTC
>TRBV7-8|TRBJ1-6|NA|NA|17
CASSLANVQTGNSPLHF
TGTGCCAGCAGCTTAGCGAATGTTCAGACAGGCAATTCACCCCTCCACTTT
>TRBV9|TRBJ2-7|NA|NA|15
CASSVAQVGRNEQYF
TGTGCCAGCAGCGTAGCTCAGGTAGGGCGGAATGAGCAGTACTTC
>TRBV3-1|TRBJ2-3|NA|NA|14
CASSQEESTDTQYF
TGTGCCAGCAGCCAAGAGGAGTCGACAGATACGCAGTATTTT
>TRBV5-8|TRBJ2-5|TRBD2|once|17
CASSSGLAGTLQETQYF
TGTGCCAGCAGCTCGGGACTAGCGGGAACATTACAAGAGACCCAGTACTTC
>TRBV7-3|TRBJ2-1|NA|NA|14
CASSATGAHNEQFF
TGTGCCAGCAGCGCGACCGGGGCCCACAATGAGCAGTTCTTC
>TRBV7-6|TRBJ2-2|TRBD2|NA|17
CTSSITPGTSGTGELFF
TGTACCAGCAGCATAACTCCCGGGACTAGTGGCACCGGGGAGCTGTTTTTT
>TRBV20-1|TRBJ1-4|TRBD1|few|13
CSAPGQGSEKLFF
TGCAGCGCACCGGGACAGGGAAGTGAAAAACTGTTTTTT
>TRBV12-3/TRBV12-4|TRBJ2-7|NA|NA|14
CASSLSMISYEQYF
TGTGCCAGCAGTTTATCGATGATCTCCTACGAGCAGTACTTC
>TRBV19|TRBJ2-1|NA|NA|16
CASSIELTGGYNEQFF
TGTGCCAGTAGTATAGAACTGACGGGTGGCTACAATGAGCAGTTCTTC
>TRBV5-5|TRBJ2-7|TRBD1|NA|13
CASTIGTDFVQYF
TGTGCCAGCACCATTGGGACAGACTTTGTGCAGTACTTC
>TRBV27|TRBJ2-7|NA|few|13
CASSARTSYEQYF
TGTGCCAGCAGTGCCCGGACAAGCTACGAGCAGTACTTC
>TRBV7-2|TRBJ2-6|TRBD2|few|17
CASSLTSGRAGANVLTF
TGTGCCAGCAGCTTAACTAGCGGGAGGGCCGGGGCCAACGTCCTGACTTTC
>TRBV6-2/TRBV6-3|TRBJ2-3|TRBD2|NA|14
CASKSGDRTDTQYF
TGTGCCAGCAAAAGCGGGGACCGCACAGATACGCAGTATTTT
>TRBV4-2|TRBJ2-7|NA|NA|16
CASSQDPGTKSYEQYF
TGTGCCAGCAGCCAAGACCCCGGGACAAAGTCCTACGAGCAGTACTTC
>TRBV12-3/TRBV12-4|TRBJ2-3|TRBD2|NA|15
CASTPLAGVPDTQYF
TGTGCCAGCACTCCACTAGCGGGAGTCCCAGATACGCAGTATTTT
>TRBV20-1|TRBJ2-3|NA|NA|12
CSAQTRTDTQYF
TGCAGTGCCCAAACTAGGACGGATACGCAGTATTTT